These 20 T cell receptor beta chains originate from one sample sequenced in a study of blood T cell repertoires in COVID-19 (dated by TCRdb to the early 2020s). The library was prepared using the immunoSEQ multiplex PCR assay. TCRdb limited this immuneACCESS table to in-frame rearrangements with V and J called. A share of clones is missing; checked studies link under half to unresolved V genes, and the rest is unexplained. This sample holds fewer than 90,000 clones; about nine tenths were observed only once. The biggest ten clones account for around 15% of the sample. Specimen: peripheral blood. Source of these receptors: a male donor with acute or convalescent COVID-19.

Written as DNA, the CDR3 is TGTGCCAGCAGCTCCAGGGGGTCCAACGAGCAGTACTTC. It yields the protein CASSSRGSNEQYF. The J gene is TRBJ2-7, the V gene TRBV3-1 (or the pseudogene TRBV3-2); 7 bases are shared with TRBD1. This CDR3 comprises 13 residues. The J segment lost 5 bases and the V segment lost 5 bases, leaving 6 bases of the junction unmatched. CDR1 is LGHDT, CDR2 YNNKEL, per germline (reference sequence).

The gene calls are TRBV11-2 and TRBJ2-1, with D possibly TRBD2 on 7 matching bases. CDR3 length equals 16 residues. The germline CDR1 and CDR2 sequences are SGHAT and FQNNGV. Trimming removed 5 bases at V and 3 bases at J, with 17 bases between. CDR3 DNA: TGTGCCAGCAGCGCCGGGGGGCGGGGGTTCTACAATGAGCAGTTCTTC. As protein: CASSAGGRGFYNEQFF.

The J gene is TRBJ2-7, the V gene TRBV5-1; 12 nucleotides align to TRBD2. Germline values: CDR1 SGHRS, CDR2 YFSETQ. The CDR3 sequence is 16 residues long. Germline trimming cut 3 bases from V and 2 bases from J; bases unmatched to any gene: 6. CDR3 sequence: CASSSPTSGGTYEQYF. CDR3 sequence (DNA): TGCGCCAGCAGCTCCCCGACTAGCGGGGGCACCTACGAGCAGTACTTC.

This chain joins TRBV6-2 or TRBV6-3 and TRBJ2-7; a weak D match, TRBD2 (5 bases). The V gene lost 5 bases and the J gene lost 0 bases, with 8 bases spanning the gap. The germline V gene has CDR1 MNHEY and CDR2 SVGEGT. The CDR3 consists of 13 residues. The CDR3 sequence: CASSRGSSYEQYF. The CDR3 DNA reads TGTGCCAGCAGTCGGGGATCCTCCTACGAGCAGTACTTC.

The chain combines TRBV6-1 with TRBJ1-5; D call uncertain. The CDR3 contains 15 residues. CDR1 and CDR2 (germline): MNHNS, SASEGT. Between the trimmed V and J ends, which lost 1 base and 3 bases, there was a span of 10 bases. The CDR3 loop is CASSEGGGPNQPQHF. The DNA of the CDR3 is TGTGCCAGCAGTGAAGGGGGAGGGCCCAATCAGCCCCAGCATTTT.

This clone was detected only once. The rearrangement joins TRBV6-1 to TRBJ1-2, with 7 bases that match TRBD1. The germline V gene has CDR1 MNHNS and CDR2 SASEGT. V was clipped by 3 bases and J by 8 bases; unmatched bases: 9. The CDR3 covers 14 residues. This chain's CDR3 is CASSEGQRQGGYTF. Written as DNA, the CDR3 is TGTGCCAGCAGTGAGGGACAGCGCCAAGGCGGCTACACCTTC.

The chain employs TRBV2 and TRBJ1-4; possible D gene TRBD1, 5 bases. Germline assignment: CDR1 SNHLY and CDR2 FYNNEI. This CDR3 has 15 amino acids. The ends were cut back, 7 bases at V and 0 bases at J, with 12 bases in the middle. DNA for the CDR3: TGTGCCAGCAATACGGCGGGGGCAACTAATGAAAAACTGTTTTTT. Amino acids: CASNTAGATNEKLFF.

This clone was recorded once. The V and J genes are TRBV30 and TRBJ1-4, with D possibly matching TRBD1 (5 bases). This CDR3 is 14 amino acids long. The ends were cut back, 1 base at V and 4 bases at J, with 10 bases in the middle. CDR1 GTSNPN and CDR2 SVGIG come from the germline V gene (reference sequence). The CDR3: CAWSAGQGNEKLFF. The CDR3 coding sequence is TGTGCCTGGAGTGCCGGGCAGGGTAATGAAAAACTGTTTTTT.

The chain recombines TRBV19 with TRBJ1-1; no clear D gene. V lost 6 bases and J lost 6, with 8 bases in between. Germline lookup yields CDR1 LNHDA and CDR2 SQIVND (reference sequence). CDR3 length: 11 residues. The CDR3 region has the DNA TGTGCCAGTAGCGTCCGTGCTGAAGCTTTCTTT. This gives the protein CASSVRAEAFF.

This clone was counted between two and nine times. The DNA of the CDR3 is TGTGCCACCAGTGGCAGGTCTGCAACTAATGAAAAACTGTTTTTT. Its protein is CATSGRSATNEKLFF. The V and J genes are TRBV24-1 and TRBJ1-4; D remains ambiguous. Between the trimmed V and J ends, which lost 5 bases and 0 bases, there was a span of 9 bases. Germline CDR1 and CDR2: KGHDR and SFDVKD. The CDR3 runs 15 residues.

Here the CDR3 reads CASSRGGSSYNEQFF. CDR3 DNA: TGTGCCAGCAGCCGTGGGGGCAGCTCCTACAATGAGCAGTTCTTC. V and J are TRBV2 and TRBJ2-1; D may be TRBD1 (6 bases). Germline-derived CDR1 and CDR2 are SNHLY and FYNNEI. The V end lost 6 bases, the J end lost 0 bases, and 12 bases lay between the germline ends. The CDR3 length is 15 residues.

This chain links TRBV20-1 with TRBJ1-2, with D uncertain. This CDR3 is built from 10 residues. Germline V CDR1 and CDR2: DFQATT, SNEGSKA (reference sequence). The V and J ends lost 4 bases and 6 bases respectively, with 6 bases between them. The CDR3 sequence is CSATTDGYTF. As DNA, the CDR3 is TGCAGTGCTACCACAGATGGCTACACCTTC.

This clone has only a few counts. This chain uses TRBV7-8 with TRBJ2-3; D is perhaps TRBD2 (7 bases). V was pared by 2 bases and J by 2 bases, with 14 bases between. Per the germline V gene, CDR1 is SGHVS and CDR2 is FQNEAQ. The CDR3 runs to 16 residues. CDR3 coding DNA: TGTGCCAGCAGCTTAAGTTCGGGGGGCCTCACAGATACGCAGTATTTT. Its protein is CASSLSSGGLTDTQYF.

The CDR3 DNA sequence: TGTGCCAGCAAGAGATCCAGGGGTAGGTACGAGCAGTACTTC. The encoded protein is CASKRSRGRYEQYF. The chain joins TRBV6-5 to TRBJ2-7; TRBD1 is a possible D gene (6 bases). Germline loops: CDR1 MNHEY, CDR2 SVGAGI. The CDR3 contains 14 residues. V lost 7 bases and J 4 bases, leaving 17 bases between the germline ends.

CDR3 sequence (DNA): TGTGCCAGCAGCCCACCGGGACAGGGTACCAATGAGCAGTTCTTC. Translation gives CASSPPGQGTNEQFF. The chain combines TRBV5-6 with TRBJ2-1; 9 bases line up with TRBD1. Germline values: CDR1 SGHDT, CDR2 YYEEEE. The CDR3 runs 15 residues. The ends lost 4 bases at V and 6 bases at J; junction bases unmatched: 8.

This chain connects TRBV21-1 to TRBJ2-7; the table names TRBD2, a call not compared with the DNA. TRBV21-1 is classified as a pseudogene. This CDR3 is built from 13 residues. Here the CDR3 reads CASSKGRGGEQYF. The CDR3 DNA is TGTGCCAGCAGCAAAGGGAGGGGGGGCGAGCAGTACTTC.

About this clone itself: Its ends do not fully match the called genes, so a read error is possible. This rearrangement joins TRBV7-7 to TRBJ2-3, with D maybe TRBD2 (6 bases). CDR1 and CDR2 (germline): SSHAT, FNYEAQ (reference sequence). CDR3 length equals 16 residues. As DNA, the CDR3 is TGTGCTAGCAGCCCCCAGGGAGGACTTTTGGCAGATACGCAGTATTTT. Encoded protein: CASSPQGGLLADTQYF.

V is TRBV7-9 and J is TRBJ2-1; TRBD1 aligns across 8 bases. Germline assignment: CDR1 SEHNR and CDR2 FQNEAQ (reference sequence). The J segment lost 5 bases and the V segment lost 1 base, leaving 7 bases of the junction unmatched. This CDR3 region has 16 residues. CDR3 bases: TGTGCCAGCAGCTTAGGGCCGGGACAGGTAGACAATGAGCAGTTCTTC. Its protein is CASSLGPGQVDNEQFF.

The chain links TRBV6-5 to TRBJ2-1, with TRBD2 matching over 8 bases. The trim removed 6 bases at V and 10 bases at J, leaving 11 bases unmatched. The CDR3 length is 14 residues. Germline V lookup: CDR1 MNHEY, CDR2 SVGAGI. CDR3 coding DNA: TGTGCCAGCAGCCCGGAATTTGGCGGGGGGGAGCAGTTCTTC. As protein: CASSPEFGGGEQFF.

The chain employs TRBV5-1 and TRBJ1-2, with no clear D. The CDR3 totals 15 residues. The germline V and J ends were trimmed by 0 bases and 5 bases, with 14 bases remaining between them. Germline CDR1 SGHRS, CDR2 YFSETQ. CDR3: CASSLEGATIYGYTF. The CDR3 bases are TGCGCCAGCAGCTTGGAGGGAGCAACTATTTATGGCTACACCTTC.